The 12 T cell receptor beta chains reported below all come from one sample, sequenced in a study of spatial heterogeneity in lung cancer. Each CDR3 protein gets one entry after TCRdb re-called the 5' RACE reads with MiXCR. The data hold about 38,000 distinct CDR3 sequences, with 7.5% observed a single time. The sample's time point: sample taken at primary tumor resection. The sample was PBMCs, taken at surgery. These receptors all come from a male donor with early-stage non-small cell lung cancer.

This clonotype was counted ten times or more. V gene TRBV6-2 or TRBV6-3 combines with J gene TRBJ1-6; D call uncertain. This CDR3 has 15 amino acids. Looked up from germline, CDR1 is MNHEY and CDR2 is SVGEGT. Trimming removed 4 bases at V and 7 bases at J, with 14 bases between. CDR3 nucleotide sequence: TGTGCCAGCAGTTCATACGGACGAGGGAATTCACCCCTCCACTTT. Its translation is CASSSYGRGNSPLHF.

J is TRBJ1-5 and V is TRBV6-2 or TRBV6-3; D gene uncertain. There are 14 residues in the CDR3. V dropped 5 bases and J dropped 0 bases, with 8 bases sitting between them. CDR1 is MNHEY, CDR2 SVGEGT, per germline. The CDR3 is CASSNRNSNQPQHF. CDR3 sequence (DNA): TGTGCCAGCAGTAACAGAAATAGCAATCAGCCCCAGCATTTT.

This clonotype has ten or more counts. The chain combines TRBV20-1 with TRBJ1-6; D gene ambiguous. The length of the CDR3 is 15 residues. The germline V gene encodes CDR1 DFQATT and CDR2 SNEGSKA (reference sequence). Trimming took 3 bases from V and 8 from J, leaving 17 bases between them. The CDR3 reads CSASGLPRSDSPLHF. Here the CDR3 DNA reads TGCAGTGCTAGTGGCCTCCCGAGATCGGATTCACCCCTCCACTTT.

The gene calls are TRBV2 and TRBJ2-1, with D possibly being TRBD1 or TRBD2 (6 bases each). The V end was cut by 7 bases, the J end by 8 bases, with 15 bases between. Germline CDR1 reads SNHLY; CDR2 reads FYNNEI. The CDR3 is 13 amino acids. The CDR3 sequence is CASIPGAFYEQFF. CDR3 sequence (DNA): TGTGCCAGCATCCCGGGGGCCTTCTATGAGCAGTTCTTC.

The chain links TRBV6-6 to TRBJ2-2; TRBD2 matches 15 bases. The CDR3 covers 18 residues. With 2 bases clipped from V and 5 bases from J, the junction kept 6 bases outside the gene matches. Germline loops: CDR1 MNHNY, CDR2 SVGAGI (reference sequence). The CDR3 loop is CASSYPGLAGGRTGELFF. For the CDR3, the DNA is TGTGCCAGCAGTTACCCTGGACTAGCGGGAGGGAGGACCGGGGAGCTGTTTTTT.

This clonotype was observed a single time. This sequence joins TRBV5-1 and TRBJ2-2; D may be TRBD1 (6 bases). Germline lookup yields CDR1 SGHRS and CDR2 YFSETQ. V lost 3 bases and J lost 6, with 9 bases in between. The CDR3 is 13 amino acids. The CDR3 DNA is TGCGCCAGCAGCTCTACAGGGCCCGGGGAGCTGTTTTTT. Translated, it gives CASSSTGPGELFF.

This clonotype was picked up many times. CDR3 nucleotide sequence: TGTGCCAGCAGTTTGGGGGACGGCGAGCAGTACGTC. Protein: CASSLGDGEQYV. This rearrangement joins TRBV28 to TRBJ2-7; possibly TRBD1 or TRBD2 for D (5 bases each). Germline assignment: CDR1 MDHEN and CDR2 SYDVKM. V was shortened by 3 bases and J by 6 bases, with 9 bases between the two germline ends. The CDR3 runs 12 residues.

V usage is TRBV6-2 or TRBV6-3 and J usage is TRBJ2-7; perhaps TRBD1 as D (5 bases). Germline V lookup: CDR1 MNHEY, CDR2 SVGEGT. V was trimmed by 1 base and J by 6 bases, leaving 10 bases between them. The CDR3 has 13 residues. CDR3 loop: CASSYLQGSEQYV. DNA for the CDR3: TGTGCCAGCAGTTACTTGCAGGGTAGCGAGCAGTACGTC.

This clonotype was recorded a few times. This chain uses TRBV7-2 with TRBJ2-1; 12 bases fit TRBD2. Trimming at V came to 5 bases and at J to 7 bases, leaving 9 bases not matched to a gene. This CDR3 region has 16 residues. Per germline, CDR1 SGHTA and CDR2 FQGNSA. Here the CDR3 reads CASSLLLAGGGNEQFF. The CDR3 DNA follows: TGTGCCAGCAGCCTCCTACTAGCGGGAGGAGGAAATGAGCAGTTCTTC.

Concerning this clonotype itself: A much more abundant neighbour one base away suggests this may be a read error. DNA of the CDR3: TGTGCCAGCAGCCAAGCATCCCGGGGCGGCGACACCTTC. Translated, it gives CASSQASRGGDTF. The V and J genes are TRBV3-1 and TRBJ1-2; weak D call: TRBD1 (5 bases). The V gene lost 1 base and the J gene lost 12 bases, with 15 bases spanning the gap. Looked up from germline, CDR1 is LGHDT and CDR2 is YNNKEL (reference sequence). The CDR3 runs 13 residues.

The chain is built from TRBV7-2 and TRBJ1-5; 8 bases match TRBD1. V shed 4 bases, J shed 4 bases, and the junction held 9 bases outside the gene matches. The CDR3 spans 16 residues. CDR1 is SGHTA and CDR2 is FQGNSA in the germline V gene. This chain's CDR3 is CASSSTGVGGNQPQHF. The DNA for the CDR3 is TGTGCCAGCAGCTCGACAGGGGTCGGCGGTAATCAGCCCCAGCATTTT.

This clonotype is medium-sized (0.01 to 0.1%) within its sample. The chain combines TRBV7-8 with TRBJ2-2; D is unresolved. The V end lost 1 base, the J end lost 4 bases, and 7 bases lay between the germline ends. Germline lookup yields CDR1 SGHVS and CDR2 FQNEAQ. The CDR3 is 14 amino acids. CDR3 loop: CASSLEAVTGELFF. The CDR3 nucleotides are TGTGCCAGCAGCTTAGAGGCGGTCACCGGGGAGCTGTTTTTT.